The clone carrying this T cell receptor beta chain was counted many times. Its matching antigen is unknown. The data are from a study of T-cell reconstitution after alpha-beta-depleted transplantation in children. The study's findings and limits: It was newly produced T cells that mostly accounted for T-cell counts and diversity one year after transplant. Reported findings indicate that, about two months after transplant, alpha-beta T cells came from several hundred expanded clones, which were derived from non-depleted graft cells. It was surviving recipient T cells and thymic progenitors that gave some patients high TCRbeta diversity at day 60.

This sample's TCRbeta library carried unique molecular identifier barcodes. TCRdb re-analysed the PCR reads in MiXCR, keeping a single row per CDR3 protein. This sample has a few hundred thousand distinct CDR3 sequences; 9.5% to 13% occur once, and the top ten carry 25% to 30%. V lost 1 base and J 2 bases, leaving 10 bases between the germline ends. The germline CDR1 and CDR2 sequences are DFQATT and SNEGSKA (reference sequence). CDR3 size: 14 residues. The chain is built from TRBV20-1 and TRBJ2-3; weak D call: TRBD2 (6 bases). The material was PBMCs, obtained before TCRalphabeta/CD19-depleted stem cell transplant. The sequence came from a child less than two years old with acute myeloid leukemia, due to receive a stem cell transplant. The CDR3 reads CSARAASATDTQYF. In nucleotides, the CDR3 is TGCAGTGCTAGAGCGGCTAGCGCCACAGATACGCAGTATTTT.